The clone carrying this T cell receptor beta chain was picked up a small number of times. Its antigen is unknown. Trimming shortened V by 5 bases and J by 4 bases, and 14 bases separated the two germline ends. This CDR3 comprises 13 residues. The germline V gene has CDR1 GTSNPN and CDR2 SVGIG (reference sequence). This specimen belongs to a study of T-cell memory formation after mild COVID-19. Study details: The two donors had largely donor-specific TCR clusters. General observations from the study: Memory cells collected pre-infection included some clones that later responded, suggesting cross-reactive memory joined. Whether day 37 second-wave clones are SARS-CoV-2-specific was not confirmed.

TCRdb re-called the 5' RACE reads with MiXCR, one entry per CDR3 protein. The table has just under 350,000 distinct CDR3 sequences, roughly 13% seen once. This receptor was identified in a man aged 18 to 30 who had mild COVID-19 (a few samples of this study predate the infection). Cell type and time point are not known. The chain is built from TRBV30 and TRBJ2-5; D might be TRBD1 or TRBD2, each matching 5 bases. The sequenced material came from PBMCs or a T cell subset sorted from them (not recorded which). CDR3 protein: CAWDMGVRETQYF. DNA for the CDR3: TGTGCCTGGGACATGGGGGTGAGAGAGACCCAGTACTTC.